Described below is a single T cell receptor beta chain sequence and its context. Its antigen is unidentified. These data come from a study of T cell responses to AZD1222 COVID-19 vaccine. Broader study findings: Just a handful of people given AZD1222 tested seropositive at baseline. Spike-specific TCRs gained breadth and depth after people received two AZD1222 doses. The donor group comprised mostly white British people and more females; the analysis possibly underestimated clonal diversity.

TCRdb keeps only in-frame clones here, not all; method: immunoSEQ multiplex PCR. The profile shows 190,000 or so clones, roughly 90% of them singletons. Trimming removed 5 bases from V and 4 bases from J, with 18 bases in between. The CDR3 is made up of 16 amino acids. Germline V lookup: CDR1 MDHEN, CDR2 SYDVKM. This specimen was peripheral blood, taken 28 days after the second AZD1222 dose. This receptor was obtained from an adult who received the AZD1222 COVID-19 vaccine. J is TRBJ2-1 and V is TRBV28; maybe TRBD2 (5 bases). CDR3 amino acids: CASSPQDLRRYNEQFF. CDR3 sequence (DNA): TGTGCCAGCAGTCCCCAGGACTTGCGGAGATACAATGAGCAGTTCTTC.